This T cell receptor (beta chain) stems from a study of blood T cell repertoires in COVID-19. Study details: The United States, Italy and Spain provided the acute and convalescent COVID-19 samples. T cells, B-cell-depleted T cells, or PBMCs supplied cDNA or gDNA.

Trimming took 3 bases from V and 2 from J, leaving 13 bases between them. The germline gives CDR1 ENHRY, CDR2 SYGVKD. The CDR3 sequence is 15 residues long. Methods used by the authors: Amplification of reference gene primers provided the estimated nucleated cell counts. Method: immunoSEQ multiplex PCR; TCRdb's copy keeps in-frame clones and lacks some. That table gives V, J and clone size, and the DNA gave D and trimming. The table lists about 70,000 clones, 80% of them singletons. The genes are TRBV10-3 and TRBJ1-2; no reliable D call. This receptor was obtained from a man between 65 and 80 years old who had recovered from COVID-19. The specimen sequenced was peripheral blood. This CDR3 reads CAISEEVLFNYGYTF. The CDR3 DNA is TGTGCCATCAGTGAAGAGGTGCTATTCAACTATGGCTACACCTTC.